This TCR beta chain was found in a study of radiotherapy plus CTLA-4 blockade in lung cancer. Overall study: Objective responses emerged in over 15% of patients, and roughly 28% attained disease control.

The CDR3 totals 11 residues. Germline V gene lookup returns CDR1 MNHNS and CDR2 SASEGT. V was shortened by 11 bases and J by 4 bases, with 8 bases between the two germline ends. Participants had chemo-refractory metastatic non-small-cell lung cancer and were treated with focal radiation plus ipilimumab CTLA-4 blockade. This clone has only a few counts. No antigen is known for it. Study-wide points: After radiotherapy and ipilimumab, tumor-derived clones expanded in peripheral blood.

This table comes from immunoSEQ multiplex PCR, and its TCRdb copy is limited to in-frame clones, with some not included. Among roughly 54,000 clones, roughly 86% were seen once, and the ten largest hold around 4.8%. The specimen comprised peripheral blood, sampled from a patient treated with radiotherapy plus ipilimumab. This rearrangement joins TRBV6-1 to TRBJ2-2; unclear D gene. The TCR was taken from a human donor with non-small cell lung cancer whose response to radiotherapy plus ipilimumab could not be evaluated. The CDR3 nucleotides read TGTGCCTCTATATTCACCGGGGAGCTGTTTTTT. Translation gives CASIFTGELFF.